This record concerns one T cell receptor beta chain sequence. The antigen is unknown. Sequencing was performed with immunoSEQ multiplex PCR; in TCRdb, only in-frame clones are kept and a portion is missing. The sample contains more than 20,000 clones, about 88% of which appear only once. This entry is derived from a study of T cells in localized non-small cell lung cancer. Notes on the study in general: Exceeding tumor, uninvolved adjacent lung had the highest T cell clonality. A denser population of T cells in blood accompanied longer overall survival. Adjacent lung tissue had a median roughly 55 of the top 100 clones found in the tumor. Sequencing, confined to only one tumor region, leaves heterogeneity possible.

This specimen was peripheral blood, taken before any cancer treatment. This clonotype originated in a female donor older than 55 with stage I lung adenocarcinoma.

The CDR3 nucleotides read TGTGCCAGCAGCCGGGGAGTCTATGGCTACACCTTC. Amino acids: CASSRGVYGYTF. The rearrangement links TRBV6-1 to TRBJ1-2; D not resolved. Germline CDR1 and CDR2: MNHNS and SASEGT. The CDR3 has 12 residues. Deletions cut 6 bases from V and 4 bases from J, with 9 bases between.